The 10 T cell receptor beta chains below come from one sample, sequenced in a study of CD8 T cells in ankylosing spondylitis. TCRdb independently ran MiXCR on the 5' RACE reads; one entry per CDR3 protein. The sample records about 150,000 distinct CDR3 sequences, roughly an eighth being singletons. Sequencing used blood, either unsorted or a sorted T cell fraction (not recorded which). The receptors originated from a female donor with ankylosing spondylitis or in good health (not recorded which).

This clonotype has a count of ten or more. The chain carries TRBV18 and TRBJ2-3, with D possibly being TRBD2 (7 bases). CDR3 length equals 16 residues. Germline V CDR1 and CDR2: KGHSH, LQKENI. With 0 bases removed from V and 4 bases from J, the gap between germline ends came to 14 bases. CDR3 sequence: CASSPPVGGPSDTQYF. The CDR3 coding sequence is TGTGCCAGCTCACCACCGGTGGGGGGGCCTTCAGATACGCAGTATTTT.

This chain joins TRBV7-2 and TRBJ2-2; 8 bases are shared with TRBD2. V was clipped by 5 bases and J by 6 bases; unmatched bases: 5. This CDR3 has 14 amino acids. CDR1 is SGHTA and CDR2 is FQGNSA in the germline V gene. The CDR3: CASSPGLGAGELFF. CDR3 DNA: TGTGCCAGCAGCCCGGGACTAGGGGCCGGGGAGCTGTTTTTT. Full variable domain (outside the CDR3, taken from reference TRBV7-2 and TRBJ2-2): GAGVSQSPSNKVTEKGKDVELRCDPISGHTALYWYRQSLGQGLEFLIYFQGNSAPDKSGLPSDRFSAERTGGSVSTLTIQRTQQEDSAVYLCASSPGLGAGELFFGEGSRLTVL.

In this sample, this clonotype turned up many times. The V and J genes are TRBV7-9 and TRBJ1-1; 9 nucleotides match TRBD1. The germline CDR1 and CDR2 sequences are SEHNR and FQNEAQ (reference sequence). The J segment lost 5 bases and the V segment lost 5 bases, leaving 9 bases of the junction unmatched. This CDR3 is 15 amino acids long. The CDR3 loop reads CASSGEQGAGTEAFF. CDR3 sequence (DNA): TGTGCCAGCAGCGGTGAACAGGGGGCCGGGACTGAAGCTTTCTTT.

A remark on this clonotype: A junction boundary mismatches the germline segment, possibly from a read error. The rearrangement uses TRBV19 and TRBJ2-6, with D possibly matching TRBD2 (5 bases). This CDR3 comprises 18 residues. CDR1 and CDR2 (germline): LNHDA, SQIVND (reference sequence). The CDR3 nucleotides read TGTGCCAGTAGTCTCCGTTCCTTATCGGGATCTGGGACCAACGTCCTGACTTTC. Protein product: CASSLRSLSGSGTNVLTF.

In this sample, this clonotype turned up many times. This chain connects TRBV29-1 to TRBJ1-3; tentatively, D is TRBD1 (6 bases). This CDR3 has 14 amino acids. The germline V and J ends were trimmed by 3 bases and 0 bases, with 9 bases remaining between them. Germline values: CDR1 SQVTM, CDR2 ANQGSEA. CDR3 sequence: CSVDRGVSGNTIYF. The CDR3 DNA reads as TGCAGCGTTGACAGGGGCGTCTCTGGAAACACCATATATTTT.

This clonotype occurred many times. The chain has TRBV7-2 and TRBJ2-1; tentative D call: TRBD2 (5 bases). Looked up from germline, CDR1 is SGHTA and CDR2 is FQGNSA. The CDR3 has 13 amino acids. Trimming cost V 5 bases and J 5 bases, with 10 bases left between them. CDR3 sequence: CASSLRGNNEQFF. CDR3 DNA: TGTGCCAGCAGCCTCCGAGGGAACAATGAGCAGTTCTTC.

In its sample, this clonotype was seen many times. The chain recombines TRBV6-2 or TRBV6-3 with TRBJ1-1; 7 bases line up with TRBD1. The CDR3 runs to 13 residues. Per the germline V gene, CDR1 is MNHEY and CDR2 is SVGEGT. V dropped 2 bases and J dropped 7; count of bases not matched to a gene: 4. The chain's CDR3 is CASSYPTGIEAFF. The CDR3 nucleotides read TGTGCCAGCAGTTACCCGACAGGGATTGAAGCTTTCTTT.

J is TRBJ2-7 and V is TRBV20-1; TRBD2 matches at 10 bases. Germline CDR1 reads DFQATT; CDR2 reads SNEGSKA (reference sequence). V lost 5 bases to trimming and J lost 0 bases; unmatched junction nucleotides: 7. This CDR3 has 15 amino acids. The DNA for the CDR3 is TGCAGTGCTTCAAAACCTAGCGGGGGCTCCTACGAGCAGTACTTC. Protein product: CSASKPSGGSYEQYF.

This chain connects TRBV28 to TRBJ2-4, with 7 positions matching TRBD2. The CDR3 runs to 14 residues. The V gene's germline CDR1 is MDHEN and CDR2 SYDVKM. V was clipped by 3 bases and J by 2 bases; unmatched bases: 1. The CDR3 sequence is CASSLSGTKNIQYF. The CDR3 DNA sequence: TGTGCCAGCAGTTTGAGCGGGACCAAAAACATTCAGTACTTC.

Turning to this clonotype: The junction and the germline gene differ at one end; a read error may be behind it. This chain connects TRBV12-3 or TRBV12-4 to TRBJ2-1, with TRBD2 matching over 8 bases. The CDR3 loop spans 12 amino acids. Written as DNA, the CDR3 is TGTGCCAGCAGTTTAGTTTCGGGGGGGATGGTCTTC. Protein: CASSLVSGGMVF.